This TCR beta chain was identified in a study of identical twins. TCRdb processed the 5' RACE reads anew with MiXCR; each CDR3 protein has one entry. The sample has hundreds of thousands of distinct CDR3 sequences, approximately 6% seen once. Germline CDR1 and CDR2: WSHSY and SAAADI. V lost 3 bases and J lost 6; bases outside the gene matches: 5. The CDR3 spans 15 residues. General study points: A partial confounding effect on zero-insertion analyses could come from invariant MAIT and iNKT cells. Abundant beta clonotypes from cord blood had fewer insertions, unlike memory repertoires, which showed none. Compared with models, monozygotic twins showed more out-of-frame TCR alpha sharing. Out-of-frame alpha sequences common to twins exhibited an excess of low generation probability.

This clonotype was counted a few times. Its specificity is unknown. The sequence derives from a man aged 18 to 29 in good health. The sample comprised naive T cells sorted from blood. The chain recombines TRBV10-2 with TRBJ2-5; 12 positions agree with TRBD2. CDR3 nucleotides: TGCGCCAGCAGTGAACTAGCGGGAGGCCCCAAGACCCAGTACTTC. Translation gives CASSELAGGPKTQYF.